This TCR beta chain was sequenced during a study of post-analysis software for immune sequencing data. Study outcomes and limitations: Compared with controls, patients had more of 4 to 6 TRBV segments, including TRBV5-6, TRBV5-1 and TRBV20-1.

The CDR3 length is 14 residues. V lost 7 bases and J 5 bases, leaving 18 bases between the germline ends. Germline loops: CDR1 SNHLY, CDR2 FYNNEI. This clonotype has just a few counts. Its antigen remains unknown. Carried by the TCR beta cDNA libraries were unique molecular identifiers. Using its own MiXCR run on the PCR reads, TCRdb lists one record per CDR3 protein. The table includes just over 250,000 distinct CDR3 sequences, about 38% detected once. The gene calls are TRBV2 and TRBJ2-7; unclear D gene. This TCR was sampled from a girl aged 10-17 years with multiple sclerosis. Sequencing used blood. The CDR3 DNA reads TGTGCCAGCACCACAGACTTGGATCTGAACGAGCAGTACTTC. It translates to CASTTDLDLNEQYF.